Listed below are T cell receptor beta chains from one sample, sequenced in a study of T cells in localized non-small cell lung cancer. Generated by immunoSEQ multiplex PCR, the TCRdb table keeps only in-frame clones and is missing some. The table records about 54,000 clones, over 80% of them present only once. The source material was peripheral blood, sampled before any cancer treatment. The receptors come from a female donor of 60 years or more with stage II squamous cell lung carcinoma. Both conserved end residues are part of each CDR3. A D gene is named only where the DNA matches it firmly. Size is stated for part of the rows, as once, few or many counts, or as a class when the clone is expanded.

size | D | J | V | CDR3 | DNA
- | TRBD1 | TRBJ2-5 | TRBV6-5 | CASSYSSRGQQETQYF | TGTGCCAGCAGTTACTCGAGCCGGGGACAGCAAGAGACCCAGTACTTC
- | - | TRBJ1-1 | TRBV21-1 | CASSRTGFGTEAFF | TGTGCCAGCAGCAGGACAGGGTTTGGCACTGAAGCTTTCTTT
- | - | TRBJ1-2 | TRBV19 | CASSKFRGSANYGYTF | TGTGCCAGTAGTAAGTTCCGTGGCAGTGCTAACTATGGCTACACCTTC
- | - | TRBJ1-4 | TRBV5-5 | CASSLGLTNEKLFF | TGTGCCAGCAGCTTGGGACTAACTAATGAAAAACTGTTTTTT
- | - | TRBJ2-3 | TRBV6-5 | CAITPQDSRTDTQYF | TGTGCCATTACCCCTCAGGACAGCCGCACAGATACGCAGTATTTT
once | - | TRBJ2-7 | TRBV6-5 | CASSYSLQGSYEQYF | TGTGCCAGCAGTTACTCGTTACAGGGATCCTACGAGCAGTACTTC
- | TRBD1 | TRBJ1-6 | TRBV18 | CASSLLGDRANSPLHF | TGTGCCAGCTCCCTCCTAGGGGACAGAGCTAATTCACCCCTCCACTTT
- | - | TRBJ1-1 | TRBV28 | CASSLSPGTNTEAFF | TGTGCCAGCAGTTTATCTCCGGGCACGAACACTGAAGCTTTCTTT
- | TRBD1 | TRBJ1-6 | TRBV29-1 | CSPPAPRGNSPLHF | TGCAGCCCACCAGCTCCCAGGGGGAATTCACCCCTCCACTTT
- | - | TRBJ1-6 | TRBV19 | CASSQRQPNSPLHF | TGTGCCAGTAGTCAGCGGCAGCCCAATTCACCCCTCCACTTT
few | TRBD1 | TRBJ1-1 | TRBV27 | CASSLTGQGNTEAFF | TGTGCCAGCAGTTTGACTGGACAGGGCAACACTGAAGCTTTCTTT
- | TRBD1 | TRBJ2-6 | TRBV7-9 | CASSLGQGAGANVLTF | TGTGCCAGCAGCTTGGGACAGGGGGCTGGGGCCAACGTCCTGACTTTC
- | TRBD1 | TRBJ1-2 | TRBV7-8 | CASSSLAKTGYGYTF | TGTGCCAGCAGCTCCCTAGCTAAGACAGGGTATGGCTACACCTTC
- | - | TRBJ1-3 | TRBV6-5 | CASSLHRFGNTIYF | TGTGCCAGCAGCCTACACAGGTTTGGAAACACCATATATTTT
- | TRBD1 | TRBJ2-7 | TRBV9 | CASSEGAAYEQYF | TGTGCCAGCAGCGAGGGGGCAGCCTACGAGCAGTACTTC
- | TRBD1 | TRBJ1-1 | TRBV5-1 | CASSLGGTGSEAFF | TGCGCCAGCAGCTTGGGTGGGACAGGCAGTGAAGCTTTCTTT
- | - | TRBJ2-3 | TRBV9 | CASSVVEGGPGDTQYF | TGTGCCAGCAGCGTAGTGGAGGGAGGCCCCGGAGATACGCAGTATTTT
- | - | TRBJ2-3 | TRBV7-9 | CAKTVSSSDTQYF | TGTGCTAAAACAGTCAGCAGCTCAGATACGCAGTATTTT
- | - | TRBJ2-1 | TRBV2 | CASSDQGRGDLDEQFF | TGTGCCAGCAGTGATCAGGGCAGGGGAGACCTTGATGAGCAGTTCTTC
- | - | TRBJ2-2 | TRBV5-1 | CASSGRGMLNTGELFF | TGCGCCAGCAGCGGCCGGGGGATGCTCAACACCGGGGAGCTGTTTTTT
- | - | TRBJ1-1 | TRBV28 | CASTRGLNTEAFF | TGTGCCAGCACCCGGGGGCTGAACACTGAAGCTTTCTTT
- | - | TRBJ1-2 | TRBV6-5 | CASSYGYGYTF | TGTGCCAGCAGTTACGGCTATGGCTACACCTTC
- | - | TRBJ1-6 | TRBV2 | CASCRVREQSPLHF | TGTGCCAGCTGCCGGGTCCGGGAACAATCACCCCTCCACTTT
- | - | TRBJ1-2 | TRBV21-1 | CASSKLKGQGNYGYTF | TGTGCCAGCAGCAAATTAAAGGGACAGGGTAACTATGGCTACACCTTC
- | - | TRBJ1-2 | TRBV5-5 | CASSLGRGPVGYTF | TGTGCCAGCAGCCTGGGACGGGGGCCGGTCGGCTACACCTTC
once | TRBD1 | TRBJ2-4 | TRBV7-2 | CASSRTGFAAKNIQYF | TGTGCCAGCAGCCGGACAGGGTTCGCGGCCAAAAACATTCAGTACTTC
- | TRBD1 | TRBJ2-1 | TRBV10-3 | CAIRAGQGSSYNEQFF | TGTGCCATCAGGGCTGGACAGGGGAGCTCCTACAATGAGCAGTTCTTC
- | - | TRBJ2-3 | TRBV9 | CASSATGRTDTQYF | TGTGCCAGCAGCGCGACAGGGAGGACAGATACGCAGTATTTT
- | - | TRBJ2-5 | TRBV5-4 | CASSPREQFGETQYF | TGTGCCAGCAGCCCCCGGGAGCAGTTTGGGGAGACCCAGTACTTC